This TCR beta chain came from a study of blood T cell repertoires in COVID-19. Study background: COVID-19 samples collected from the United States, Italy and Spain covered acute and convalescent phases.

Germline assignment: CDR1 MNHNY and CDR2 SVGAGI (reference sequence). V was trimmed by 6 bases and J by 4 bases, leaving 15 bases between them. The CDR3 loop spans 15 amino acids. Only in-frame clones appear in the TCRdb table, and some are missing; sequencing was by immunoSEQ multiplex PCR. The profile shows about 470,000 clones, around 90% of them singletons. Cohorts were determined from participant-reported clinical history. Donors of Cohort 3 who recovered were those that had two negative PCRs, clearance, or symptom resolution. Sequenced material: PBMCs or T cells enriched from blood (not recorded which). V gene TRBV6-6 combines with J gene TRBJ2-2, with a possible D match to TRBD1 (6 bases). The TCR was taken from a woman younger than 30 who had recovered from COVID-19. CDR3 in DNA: TGTGCCAGCAGCGTCCAGGGGATAGGCACCGGGGAGCTGTTTTTT. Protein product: CASSVQGIGTGELFF.